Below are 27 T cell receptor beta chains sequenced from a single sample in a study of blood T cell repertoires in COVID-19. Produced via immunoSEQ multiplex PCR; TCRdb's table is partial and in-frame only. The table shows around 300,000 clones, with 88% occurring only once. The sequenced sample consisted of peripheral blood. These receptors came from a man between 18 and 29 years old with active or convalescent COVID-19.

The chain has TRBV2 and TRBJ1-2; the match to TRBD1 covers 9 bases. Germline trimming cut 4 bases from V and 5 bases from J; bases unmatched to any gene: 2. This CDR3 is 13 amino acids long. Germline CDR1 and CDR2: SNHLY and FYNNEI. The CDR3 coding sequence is TGTGCCAGCAGTGGGGACAGGGAATATGGCTACACCTTC. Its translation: CASSGDREYGYTF. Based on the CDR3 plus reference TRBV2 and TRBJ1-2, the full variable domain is EPEVTQTPSHQVTQMGQEVILRCVPISNHLYFYWYRQILGQKVEFLVSFYNNEISEKSEIFDDQFSVERPDGSNFTLKIRSTKLEDSAMYFCASSGDREYGYTFGSGTRLTVV.

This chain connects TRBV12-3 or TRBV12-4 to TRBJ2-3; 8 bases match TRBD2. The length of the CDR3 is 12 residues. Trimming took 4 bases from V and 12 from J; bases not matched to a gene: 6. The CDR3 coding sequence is TGTGCCAGCAGTTACGGGACTAGGGTCCAGTATTTT. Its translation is CASSYGTRVQYF.

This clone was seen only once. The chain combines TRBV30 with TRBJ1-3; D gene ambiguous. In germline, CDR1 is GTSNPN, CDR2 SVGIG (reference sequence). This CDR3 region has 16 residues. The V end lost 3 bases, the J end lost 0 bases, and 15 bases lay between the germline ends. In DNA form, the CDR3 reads TGTGCCTGGAGCAGGATAAAAGGTGGCTCTGGAAACACCATATATTTT. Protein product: CAWSRIKGGSGNTIYF. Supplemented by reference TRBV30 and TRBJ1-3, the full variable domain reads SQTIHQWPATLVQPVGSPLSLECTVEGTSNPNLYWYRQAAGRGLQLLFYSVGIGQISSEVPQNLSASRPQDRQFILSSKKLLLSDSGFYLCAWSRIKGGSGNTIYFGEGSWLTVV.

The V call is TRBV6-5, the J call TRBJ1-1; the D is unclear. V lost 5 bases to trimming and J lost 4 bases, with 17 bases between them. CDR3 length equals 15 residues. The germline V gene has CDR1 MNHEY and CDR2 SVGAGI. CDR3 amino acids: CASSTVPRAGTEAFF. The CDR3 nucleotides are TGTGCCAGCAGTACTGTACCTAGGGCGGGCACTGAAGCTTTCTTT.

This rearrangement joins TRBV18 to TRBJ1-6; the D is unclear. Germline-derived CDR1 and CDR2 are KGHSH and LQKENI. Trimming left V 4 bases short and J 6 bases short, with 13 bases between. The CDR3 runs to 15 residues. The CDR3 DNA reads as TGTGCCAGCTCACGATCGTCAGTCCTTAATTCACCCCTCCACTTT. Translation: CASSRSSVLNSPLHF.

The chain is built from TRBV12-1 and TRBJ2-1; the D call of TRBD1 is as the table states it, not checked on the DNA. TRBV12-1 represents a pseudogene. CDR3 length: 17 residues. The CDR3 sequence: CASSSHSRDRWINEQFF. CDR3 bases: TGTGCCAGCAGCTCACATTCAAGGGACAGGTGGATCAATGAGCAGTTCTTC.

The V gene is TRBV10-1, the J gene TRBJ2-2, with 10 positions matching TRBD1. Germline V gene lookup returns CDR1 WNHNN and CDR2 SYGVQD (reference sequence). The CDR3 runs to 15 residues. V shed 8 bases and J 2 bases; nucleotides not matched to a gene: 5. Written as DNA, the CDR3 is TGCGCCAGCGGGACAGGGGTCTCCAACACCGGGGAGCTGTTTTTT. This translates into CASGTGVSNTGELFF.

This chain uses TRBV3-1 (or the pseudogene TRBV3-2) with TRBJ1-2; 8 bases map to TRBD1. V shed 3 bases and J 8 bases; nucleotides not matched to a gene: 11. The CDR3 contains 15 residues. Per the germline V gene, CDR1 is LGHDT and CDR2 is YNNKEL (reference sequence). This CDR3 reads CASSHGTQGAGGYTF. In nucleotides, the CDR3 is TGTGCCAGCAGCCACGGAACCCAGGGGGCAGGGGGCTACACCTTC.

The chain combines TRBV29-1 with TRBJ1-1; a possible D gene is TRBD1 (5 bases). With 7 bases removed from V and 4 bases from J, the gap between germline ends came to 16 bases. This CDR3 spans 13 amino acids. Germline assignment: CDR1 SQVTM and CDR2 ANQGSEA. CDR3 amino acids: CSASWGVGTEAFF. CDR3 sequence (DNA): TGCAGCGCCAGTTGGGGGGTAGGCACTGAAGCTTTCTTT.

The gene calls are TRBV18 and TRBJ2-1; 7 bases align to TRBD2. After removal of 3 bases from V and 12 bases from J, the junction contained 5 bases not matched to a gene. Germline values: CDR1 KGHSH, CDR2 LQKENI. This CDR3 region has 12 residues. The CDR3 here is CASSPAGTMQFF. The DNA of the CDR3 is TGTGCCAGCTCACCGGCCGGGACTATGCAGTTCTTC.

CDR3 sequence reads: CASSLQGGYTGELFF. The CDR3 DNA reads as TGTGCCAGCAGCTTGCAGGGAGGTTACACCGGGGAGCTGTTTTTT. The J gene is TRBJ2-2, the V gene TRBV7-9; possible D gene TRBD2, 6 bases. Trimming removed 3 bases from V and 3 bases from J, with 11 bases in between. The CDR3 runs to 15 residues. The V gene's germline CDR1 is SEHNR and CDR2 FQNEAQ (reference sequence).

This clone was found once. CDR3 DNA sequence: TGTGCCAGCAGCGTAGGGACAGGGCTGACTGACACTGAAGCTTTCTTT. As protein: CASSVGTGLTDTEAFF. This sequence joins TRBV9 and TRBJ1-1; 8 bases are shared with TRBD1. Looked up from germline, CDR1 is SGDLS and CDR2 is YYNGEE. The V segment lost 0 bases and the J segment 3 bases; nucleotides outside the gene matches: 7. The CDR3 spans 16 residues.

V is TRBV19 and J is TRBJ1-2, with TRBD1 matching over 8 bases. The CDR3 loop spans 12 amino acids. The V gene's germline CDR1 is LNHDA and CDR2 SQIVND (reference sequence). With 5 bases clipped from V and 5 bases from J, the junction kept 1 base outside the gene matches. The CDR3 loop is CASSRQGYGYTF. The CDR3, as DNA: TGTGCCAGTAGTCGACAGGGGTATGGCTACACCTTC.

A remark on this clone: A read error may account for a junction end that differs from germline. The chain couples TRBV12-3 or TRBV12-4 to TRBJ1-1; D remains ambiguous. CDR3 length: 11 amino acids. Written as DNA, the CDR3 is TGTGCCAGCAGCAAGGGTGTGACGGGAGAATTT. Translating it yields CASSKGVTGEF.

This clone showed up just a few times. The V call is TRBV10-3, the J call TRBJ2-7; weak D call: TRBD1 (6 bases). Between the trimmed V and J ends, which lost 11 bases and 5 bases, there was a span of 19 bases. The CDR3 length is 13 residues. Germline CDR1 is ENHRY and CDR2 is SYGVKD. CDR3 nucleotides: TGTGCCGCACAAGAGACAGGCCGTAACGAGCAGTACTTC. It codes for CAAQETGRNEQYF.

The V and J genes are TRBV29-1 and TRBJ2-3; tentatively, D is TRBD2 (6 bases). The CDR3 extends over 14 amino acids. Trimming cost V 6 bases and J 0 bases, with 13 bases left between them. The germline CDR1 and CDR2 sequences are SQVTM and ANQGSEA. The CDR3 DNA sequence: TGCAGCGTCACGGGGGTGATTAGCACAGATACGCAGTATTTT. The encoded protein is CSVTGVISTDTQYF.

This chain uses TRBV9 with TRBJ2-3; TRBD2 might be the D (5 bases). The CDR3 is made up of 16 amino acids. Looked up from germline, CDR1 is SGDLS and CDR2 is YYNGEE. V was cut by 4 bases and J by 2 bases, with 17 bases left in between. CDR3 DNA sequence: TGTGCCAGCAGCCCCCGGACTTCGGGGTTCACAGATACGCAGTATTTT. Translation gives CASSPRTSGFTDTQYF. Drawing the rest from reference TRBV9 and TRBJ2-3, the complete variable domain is DSGVTQTPKHLITATGQRVTLRCSPRSGDLSVYWYQQSLDQGLQFLIQYYNGEERAKGNILERFSAQQFPDLHSELNLSSLELGDSALYFCASSPRTSGFTDTQYFGPGTRLTVL.

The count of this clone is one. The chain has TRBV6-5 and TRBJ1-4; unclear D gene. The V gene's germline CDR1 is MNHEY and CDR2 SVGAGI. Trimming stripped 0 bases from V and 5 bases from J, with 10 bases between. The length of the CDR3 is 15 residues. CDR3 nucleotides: TGTGCCAGCAGTTACTCTTTCAGTAAGAATGAAAAACTGTTTTTT. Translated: CASSYSFSKNEKLFF.

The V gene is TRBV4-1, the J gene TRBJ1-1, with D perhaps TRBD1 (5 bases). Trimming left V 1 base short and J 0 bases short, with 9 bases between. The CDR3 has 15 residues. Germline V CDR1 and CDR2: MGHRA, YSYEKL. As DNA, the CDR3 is TGCGCCAGCAGCCAAGCAACAGGCATGAACACTGAAGCTTTCTTT. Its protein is CASSQATGMNTEAFF.

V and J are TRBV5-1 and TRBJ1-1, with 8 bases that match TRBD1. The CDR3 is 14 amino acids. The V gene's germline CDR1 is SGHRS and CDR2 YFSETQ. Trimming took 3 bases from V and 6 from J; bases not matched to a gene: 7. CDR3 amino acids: CASSYQGQGSEAFF. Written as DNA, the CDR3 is TGCGCCAGCAGCTACCAAGGACAGGGCTCTGAAGCTTTCTTT.

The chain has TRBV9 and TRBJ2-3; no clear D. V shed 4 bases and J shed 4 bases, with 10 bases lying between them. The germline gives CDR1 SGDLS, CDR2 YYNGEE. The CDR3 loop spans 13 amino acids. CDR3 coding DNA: TGTGCCAGCAGCTCAGACATGTCAGATACGCAGTATTTT. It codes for CASSSDMSDTQYF.

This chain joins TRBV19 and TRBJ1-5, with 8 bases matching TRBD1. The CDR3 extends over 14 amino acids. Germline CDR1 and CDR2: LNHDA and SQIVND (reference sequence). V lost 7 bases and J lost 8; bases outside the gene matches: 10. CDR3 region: CASTKDRAAEPQHF. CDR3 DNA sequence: TGTGCCAGTACCAAGGACAGGGCCGCGGAGCCCCAGCATTTT.

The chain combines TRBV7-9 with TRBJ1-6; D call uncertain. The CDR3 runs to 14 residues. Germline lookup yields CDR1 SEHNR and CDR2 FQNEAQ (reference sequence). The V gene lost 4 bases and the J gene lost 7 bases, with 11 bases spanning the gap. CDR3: CASSSDSINSPLHF. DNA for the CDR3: TGTGCCAGCAGCTCGGACTCGATAAATTCACCCCTCCACTTT.

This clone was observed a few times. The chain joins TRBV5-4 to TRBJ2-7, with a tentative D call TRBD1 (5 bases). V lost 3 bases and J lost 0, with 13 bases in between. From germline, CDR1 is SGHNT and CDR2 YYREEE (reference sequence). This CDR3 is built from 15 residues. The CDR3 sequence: CASSSPSTASYEQYF. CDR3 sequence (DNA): TGTGCCAGCAGCTCACCCTCGACAGCCTCCTACGAGCAGTACTTC.

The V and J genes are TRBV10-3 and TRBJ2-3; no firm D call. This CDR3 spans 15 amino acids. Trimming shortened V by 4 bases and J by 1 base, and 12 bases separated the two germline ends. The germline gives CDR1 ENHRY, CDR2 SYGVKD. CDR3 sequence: CAISVEVPGTDTQYF. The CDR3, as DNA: TGTGCCATCAGTGTTGAGGTTCCGGGCACAGATACGCAGTATTTT.

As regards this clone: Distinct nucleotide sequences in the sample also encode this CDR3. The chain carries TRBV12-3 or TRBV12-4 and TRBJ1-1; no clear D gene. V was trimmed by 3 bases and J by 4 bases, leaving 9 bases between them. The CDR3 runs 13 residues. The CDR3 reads CASSFGSGTEAFF. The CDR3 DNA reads TGTGCCAGCAGTTTCGGGAGTGGCACTGAAGCTTTCTTT.

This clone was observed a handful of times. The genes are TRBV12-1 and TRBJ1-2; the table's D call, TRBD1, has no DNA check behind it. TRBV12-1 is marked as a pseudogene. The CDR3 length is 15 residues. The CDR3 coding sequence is TGTGCCAGCAGCTCCCACAGGGGGCAAAGGTATGGCTACACCTTC. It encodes CASSSHRGQRYGYTF.